This TCR beta chain was recorded in a study of regulatory T cells in long-lasting Graves disease. The overall study: Newly diagnosed Graves' patients took antithyroid drugs under 3 months.

Germline V CDR1 and CDR2: SQVTM, ANQGSEA. The CDR3 runs 14 residues. Trimming took off 5 bases at V and 2 bases at J, with 12 bases between the two ends. Libraries of TCR beta came from iRepertoire HTBI primers plus Arm-PCR of CDR3 regions. As originally analysed: Roughly 65 TRBV and about 14 TRBJ segments were identified across samples. Each CDR3 protein gets one entry after TCRdb re-called the multiplex PCR reads with MiXCR. The V and J calls shown here were made by TCRdb, not taken from the authors' results. The repertoire includes about 540,000 distinct CDR3 sequences, approximately 15% of them detected once, and 8.5% to 10% sits in the top ten. Time point given: newly diagnosed GD, antithyroid drugs for less than 3 months. RNA isolated from PBMCs was used to make the TCR library. In addition, the sample was reused for a study of T cells in Graves' hyperthyroidism and ophthalmopathy. This second report adds: The HTBI primer set served for first-round RT-PCR of the TCR CDR3.

The receptor comes from a man younger than 40 with Graves disease. The sample consisted of peripheral blood mononuclear cells (PBMCs), taken at new diagnosis, from a patient treated with antithyroid drugs. V and J are TRBV29-1 and TRBJ2-2; maybe TRBD2 (6 bases). The CDR3 DNA reads as TGCAGCGTTCTGGAGGGAATAAACACCGGGGAGCTGTTTTTT. Protein product: CSVLEGINTGELFF.